This T cell receptor (beta chain) was sequenced in a study of shared clonotypes between healthy human individuals. Study-level background: Used for every donor were three CD4 naive, three CD4 memory, two CD8 naive and one CD8 memory plate. Study-level results: Sequencing depth was expected to affect clonotype sharing among donors. Sampling involved blood alone; tissue repertoires likely differ.

Naive-designated CD8 cells lacked CD45RO, were positively enriched for CCR7, and omitted terminally differentiated effector memory CD45RA+ cells. The donors, healthy adults who were HIV-negative, had experienced no recent acute infections or vaccinations. Comment on this clone: The target antigen is unknown.

Only in-frame clones appear in the TCRdb table, and some are missing; sequencing was by immunoSEQ multiplex PCR. The sample lists around 560,000 clones; approximately 96% were seen once. Germline V gene data show CDR1 as SGHNT and CDR2 as YYREEE (reference sequence). CDR3 length: 13 amino acids. The ends were cut back, 5 bases at V and 2 bases at J, with 9 bases in the middle. This TCR derives from a woman younger than 45 in good health. V and J are TRBV5-4 and TRBJ2-3; no clear D gene. The sequenced sample was naive CD8+ T cells sorted from blood. The CDR3 DNA sequence: TGTGCCAGCAGTACGACTCCCACAGATACGCAGTATTTT. Encoded protein: CASSTTPTDTQYF. The complete variable domain, with remaining parts taken from reference TRBV5-4 and TRBJ2-3, reads ETGVTQSPTHLIKTRGQQVTLRCSSQSGHNTVSWYQQALGQGPQFIFQYYREEENGRGNFPPRFSGLQFPNYSSELNVNALELDDSALYLCASSTTPTDTQYFGPGTRLTVL.